These 25 T cell receptor beta chains came from one sample sequenced in a study of response to subunit inactivated influenza vaccine. One entry per CDR3 protein results from TCRdb running MiXCR on the RT-PCR reads. The sample contains approximately 530,000 distinct CDR3 sequences, 6.5% to 8% of which appear only once. Here the sequenced sample was PBMCs from blood, taken less than 25 months after vaccination. These receptors originate from a man between 50 and 69 years old who received an inactivated influenza vaccine.

This clonotype has just a few counts. The chain joins TRBV10-3 to TRBJ1-1; no clear D gene. Germline lookup yields CDR1 ENHRY and CDR2 SYGVKD. The CDR3 covers 15 residues. V shed 0 bases and J shed 5 bases, with 13 bases lying between them. CDR3 bases: TGTGCCATCAGTGAGTCGGAAGGGATAGGGACTGAAGCTTTCTTT. Protein product: CAISESEGIGTEAFF.

A few counts support this clonotype. The chain employs TRBV7-2 and TRBJ2-5; 8 bases line up with TRBD1. The CDR3 covers 14 residues. V trimming: 4 bases; J trimming: 5 bases; junction bases outside the gene matches: 6. Germline-derived CDR1 and CDR2 are SGHTA and FQGNSA. The CDR3 here is CASSSQGASETQYF. The CDR3 DNA follows: TGTGCCAGCAGCTCTCAGGGGGCGAGTGAGACCCAGTACTTC.

This clonotype occurred a few times. The V call is TRBV3-1, the J call TRBJ2-1, with D possibly TRBD2 on 6 matching bases. Germline CDR1 LGHDT, CDR2 YNNKEL (reference sequence). V was clipped by 5 bases and J by 5 bases, with 13 bases between them. The CDR3 sequence is 14 residues long. The CDR3 region is CASSVEVADNEQFF. The DNA for the CDR3 is TGTGCCAGCAGCGTTGAGGTAGCGGACAATGAGCAGTTCTTC.

The chain combines TRBV20-1 with TRBJ2-5; the match to TRBD1 covers 7 bases. The CDR3 is 13 amino acids. The trim removed 6 bases at V and 1 base at J, leaving 5 bases unmatched. Germline CDR1 reads DFQATT; CDR2 reads SNEGSKA (reference sequence). CDR3: CSAPTGPQETQYF. In DNA form, the CDR3 reads TGCAGTGCGCCGACAGGGCCCCAAGAGACCCAGTACTTC.

Many counts were recorded for this clonotype. The junction shows a germline mismatch at one end, possibly a read error. This sequence joins TRBV20-1 and TRBJ2-6; 11 positions match TRBD2. Germline V gene sequence: CDR1 DFQATT, CDR2 SNEGSKA (reference sequence). The CDR3 loop spans 15 amino acids. Here the CDR3 DNA reads TGCAGTACTAGCGGGGGTTACTCTGGGGCCAACGTCCTGACTTTC. It specifies CSTSGGYSGANVLTF.

V is TRBV7-2 and J is TRBJ2-2; the D gene is possibly TRBD2 (6 bases). The CDR3 runs 14 residues. V lost 5 bases to trimming and J lost 4 bases, with 11 bases between them. CDR1 and CDR2 from the germline V gene are SGHTA and FQGNSA. CDR3 DNA sequence: TGTGCCAGCAGCCGGCCTAGCGTCACCGGGGAGCTGTTTTTT. Translating gives CASSRPSVTGELFF.

This clonotype appeared a few times. This sequence joins TRBV4-3 and TRBJ1-6, with D tentatively TRBD1 (5 bases). The CDR3 length is 14 residues. Trimming took off 2 bases at V and 9 bases at J, with 11 bases between the two ends. Germline loops: CDR1 LGHNA, CDR2 YSLEER. The CDR3 protein is CASSQLIGGSPLHF. The CDR3, as DNA: TGCGCCAGCAGCCAACTTATTGGGGGTTCACCCCTCCACTTT.

Only a few counts were recorded for this clonotype. V gene TRBV7-9 combines with J gene TRBJ2-1, with 7 positions matching TRBD1. Looked up from germline, CDR1 is SEHNR and CDR2 is FQNEAQ (reference sequence). The CDR3 consists of 16 residues. J gave up 6 bases and V 7 bases, and 15 bases lay outside the gene matches. The CDR3 is CASTAQQGILLNEQFF. DNA for the CDR3: TGTGCCAGCACGGCTCAACAGGGGATTCTTCTCAATGAGCAGTTCTTC.

The chain has TRBV4-1 and TRBJ1-2, with D perhaps matching TRBD1 (6 bases). Trimming cost V 0 bases and J 8 bases, with 19 bases left between them. CDR1 is MGHRA, CDR2 YSYEKL, per germline. The CDR3 sequence is 16 residues long. DNA of the CDR3: TGCGCCAGCAGCCAAGAAGGTCGGCAGGGGAGTAGGGGCTACACCTTC. This gives the protein CASSQEGRQGSRGYTF.

As regards this clonotype: The conserved closing phenylalanine or tryptophan is absent in this CDR3, likely reflecting a read error. The DNA is left out, because the CDR3 cannot be placed on it with certainty; the CDR3 is given as TCRdb lists it. J is TRBJ2-1 and V is TRBV21-1; the table's TRBD1 call for D was not verified on the DNA. TRBV21-1 represents a pseudogene. The CDR3 extends over 10 residues, inclusive of both ends. CDR3: CASSKGGQTI.

V usage is TRBV12-5 and J usage is TRBJ2-3; D gene uncertain. Germline V gene sequence: CDR1 LGHNT, CDR2 FRNRAP. The CDR3 runs to 13 residues. V gave up 0 bases and J gave up 7 bases, with 8 bases separating them. CDR3 sequence reads: CASGLVGVNTQYF. The DNA for the CDR3 is TGTGCTAGTGGTTTGGTCGGCGTGAATACGCAGTATTTT.

The chain combines TRBV15 with TRBJ2-3, with 8 bases aligning to TRBD2. CDR3 size: 15 residues. Germline CDR1 and CDR2: LNHNV and YYDKDF (reference sequence). With 3 bases clipped from V and 4 bases from J, the junction kept 6 bases outside the gene matches. For the CDR3, the DNA is TGTGCCACCAGCAGGAACGCCGGGGGGGCAGATACGCAGTATTTT. Translation gives CATSRNAGGADTQYF.

The rearrangement links TRBV28 to TRBJ2-5; tentative D call: TRBD1 (5 bases). Per the germline V gene, CDR1 is MDHEN and CDR2 is SYDVKM. Trimming took 6 bases from V and 4 from J, leaving 15 bases between them. This CDR3 has 14 residues. The CDR3: CASSPTWGGETQYF. The CDR3 DNA follows: TGTGCCAGCAGCCCAACGTGGGGCGGAGAGACCCAGTACTTC.

The chain couples TRBV28 to TRBJ1-2, with D perhaps TRBD1 (5 bases). The length of the CDR3 is 14 residues. V was trimmed by 5 bases and J by 4 bases, leaving 14 bases between them. From germline, CDR1 is MDHEN and CDR2 SYDVKM. CDR3 DNA sequence: TGTGCCAGCAGTCCCCGGGACGGTTCCTATGGCTACACCTTC. This sequence encodes CASSPRDGSYGYTF.

The CDR3 nucleotides read TGTGCCAGCAGCGCCCGGACAGTTAATTCACCCCTCCACTTT. Protein sequence: CASSARTVNSPLHF. The V and J genes are TRBV11-1 and TRBJ1-6; possible D gene TRBD1, 6 bases. The V end lost 5 bases, the J end lost 6 bases, and 11 bases lay between the germline ends. CDR1 SGHAT and CDR2 FQDESV come from the germline V gene (reference sequence). This CDR3 spans 14 amino acids.

This clonotype was found many times. The genes are TRBV5-8 and TRBJ2-3; D ambiguous. The CDR3 has 13 residues. Deletions cut 1 base from V and 5 bases from J, with 8 bases between. Germline V gives CDR1 SGHTS, CDR2 YDEGEE. CDR3 in amino acids: CASSLNEVDTQYF. CDR3 nucleotides: TGTGCCAGCAGCTTGAATGAGGTAGATACGCAGTATTTT.

The chain joins TRBV6-5 to TRBJ2-3; maybe TRBD1 (6 bases). The CDR3 totals 15 residues. Germline CDR1 and CDR2: MNHEY and SVGAGI. Between the trimmed V and J ends, which lost 2 bases and 4 bases, there was a span of 13 bases. DNA for the CDR3: TGTGCCAGCAGTTACGGGGGCGTGGGGCCAGATACGCAGTATTTT. It encodes CASSYGGVGPDTQYF.

This clonotype was detected many times. The rearrangement links TRBV2 to TRBJ2-5; D gene ambiguous. Trimming shortened V by 4 bases and J by 2 bases, and 11 bases separated the two germline ends. Germline CDR1 reads SNHLY; CDR2 reads FYNNEI. This CDR3 has 14 residues. The CDR3 sequence is CASSARTSQETQYF. Written as DNA, the CDR3 is TGTGCCAGCAGTGCACGGACCTCTCAAGAGACCCAGTACTTC.

This clonotype came up many times. This rearrangement joins TRBV5-1 to TRBJ2-1; either TRBD1 or TRBD2 may supply D (6 bases each). The germline CDR1 and CDR2 sequences are SGHRS and YFSETQ. The CDR3 is 15 residues long. Between the trimmed V and J ends, which lost 3 bases and 9 bases, there was a span of 19 bases. DNA of the CDR3: TGCGCCAGCAGCTGGGGGCTGAGGAGGGTTCGTGAGCAGTTCTTC. Amino acids: CASSWGLRRVREQFF. Looking up the rest from reference TRBV5-1 and TRBJ2-1 gives the full variable domain: KAGVTQTPRYLIKTRGQQVTLSCSPISGHRSVSWYQQTPGQGLQFLFEYFSETQRNKGNFPGRFSGRQFSNSRSEMNVSTLELGDSALYLCASSWGLRRVREQFFGPGTRLTVL.

The chain links TRBV4-3 to TRBJ1-5, with no clear D. The CDR3 loop spans 14 amino acids. Looked up from germline, CDR1 is LGHNA and CDR2 is YSLEER. The germline V and J ends were trimmed by 0 bases and 5 bases, with 8 bases remaining between them. The CDR3 here is CASSQEAGDQPQHF. The CDR3 DNA reads TGCGCCAGCAGCCAAGAGGCAGGAGATCAGCCCCAGCATTTT.

This clonotype was seen only once. The chain links TRBV5-1 to TRBJ2-5; D remains ambiguous. The CDR3 consists of 11 residues. Trimming removed 6 bases from V and 6 bases from J, with 9 bases in between. Germline V CDR1 and CDR2: SGHRS, YFSETQ. CDR3 nucleotides: TGCGCCAGCAAGGATGATAAGACCCAGTACTTC. Protein sequence: CASKDDKTQYF. The full variable domain, in which reference TRBV5-1 and TRBJ2-5 provide the parts outside the CDR3, is KAGVTQTPRYLIKTRGQQVTLSCSPISGHRSVSWYQQTPGQGLQFLFEYFSETQRNKGNFPGRFSGRQFSNSRSEMNVSTLELGDSALYLCASKDDKTQYFGPGTRLLVL.

V usage is TRBV18 and J usage is TRBJ2-1; no reliable D call. V lost 3 bases and J 7 bases, leaving 10 bases between the germline ends. This CDR3 comprises 13 residues. Germline assignment: CDR1 KGHSH and CDR2 LQKENI. The CDR3 is CASSPARPNEQFF. CDR3 DNA sequence: TGTGCCAGCTCACCCGCGCGACCTAATGAGCAGTTCTTC.

This clonotype showed up just a few times. This chain links TRBV20-1 with TRBJ2-3; maybe TRBD2 (6 bases). The V gene lost 0 bases and the J gene lost 2 bases, with 15 bases spanning the gap. This CDR3 spans 16 amino acids. Germline V gives CDR1 DFQATT, CDR2 SNEGSKA (reference sequence). The DNA for the CDR3 is TGCAGTGCTAGAGATCAAAAGGGACTCCACACAGATACGCAGTATTTT. Its protein product is CSARDQKGLHTDTQYF.

This clonotype was observed a few times. CDR3 in amino acids: CASTVQTASNQPQHF. DNA for the CDR3: TGTGCCAGCACGGTCCAAACAGCGAGCAATCAGCCCCAGCATTTT. The chain couples TRBV6-1 to TRBJ1-5; the D is unclear. The CDR3 contains 15 residues. Germline values: CDR1 MNHNS, CDR2 SASEGT. V lost 7 bases and J 1 base, leaving 14 bases between the germline ends.

This clonotype was picked up a small number of times. The chain combines TRBV20-1 with TRBJ1-4; D perhaps matches TRBD1 (6 bases). Germline V gene lookup returns CDR1 DFQATT and CDR2 SNEGSKA (reference sequence). V was trimmed by 5 bases and J by 5 bases, leaving 12 bases between them. CDR3 length equals 13 residues. For the CDR3, the DNA is TGCAGTGCTGCCCCGGGACAAAATGAAAAACTGTTTTTT. Its translation: CSAAPGQNEKLFF.